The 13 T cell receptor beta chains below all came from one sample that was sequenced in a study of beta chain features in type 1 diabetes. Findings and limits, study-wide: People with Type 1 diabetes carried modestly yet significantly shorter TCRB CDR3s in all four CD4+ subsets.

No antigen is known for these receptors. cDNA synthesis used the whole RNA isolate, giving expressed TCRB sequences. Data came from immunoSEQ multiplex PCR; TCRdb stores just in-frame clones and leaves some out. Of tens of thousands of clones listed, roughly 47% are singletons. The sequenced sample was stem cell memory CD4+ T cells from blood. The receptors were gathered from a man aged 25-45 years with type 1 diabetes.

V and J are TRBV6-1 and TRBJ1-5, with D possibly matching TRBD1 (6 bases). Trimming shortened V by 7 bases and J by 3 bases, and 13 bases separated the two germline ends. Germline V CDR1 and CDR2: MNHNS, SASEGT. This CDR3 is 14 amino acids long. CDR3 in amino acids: CASKEGGPNQPQHF. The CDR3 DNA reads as TGTGCCAGCAAGGAGGGGGGGCCCAATCAGCCCCAGCATTTT.

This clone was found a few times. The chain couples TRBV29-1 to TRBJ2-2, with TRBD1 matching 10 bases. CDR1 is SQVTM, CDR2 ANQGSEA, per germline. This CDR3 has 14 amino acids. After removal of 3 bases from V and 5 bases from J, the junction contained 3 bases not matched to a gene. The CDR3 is CSVDRGQGTGELFF. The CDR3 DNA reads TGCAGCGTTGATAGGGGACAGGGGACCGGGGAGCTGTTTTTT.

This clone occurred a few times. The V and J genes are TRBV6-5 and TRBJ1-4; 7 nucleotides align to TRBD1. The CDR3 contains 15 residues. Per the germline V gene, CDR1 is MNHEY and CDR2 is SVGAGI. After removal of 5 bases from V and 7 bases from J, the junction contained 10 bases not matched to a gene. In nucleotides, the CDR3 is TGTGCCAGCAGTCAGTTCGGCAGGGGGGCTGAAAAACTGTTTTTT. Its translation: CASSQFGRGAEKLFF.

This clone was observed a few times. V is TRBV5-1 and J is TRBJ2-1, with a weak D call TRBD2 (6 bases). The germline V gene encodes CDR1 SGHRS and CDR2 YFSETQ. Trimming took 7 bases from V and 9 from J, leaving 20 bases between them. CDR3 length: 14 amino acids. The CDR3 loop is CASGSGLPITEQFF. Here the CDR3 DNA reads TGCGCCAGCGGCTCGGGACTGCCGATCACTGAGCAGTTCTTC. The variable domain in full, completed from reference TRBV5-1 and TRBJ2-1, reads KAGVTQTPRYLIKTRGQQVTLSCSPISGHRSVSWYQQTPGQGLQFLFEYFSETQRNKGNFPGRFSGRQFSNSRSEMNVSTLELGDSALYLCASGSGLPITEQFFGPGTRLTVL.

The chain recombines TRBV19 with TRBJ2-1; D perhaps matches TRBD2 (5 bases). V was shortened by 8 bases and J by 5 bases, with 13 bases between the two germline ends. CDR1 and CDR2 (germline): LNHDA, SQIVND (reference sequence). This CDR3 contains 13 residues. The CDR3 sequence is CASAPAANNEQFF. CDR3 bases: TGTGCCAGTGCCCCAGCGGCCAACAATGAGCAGTTCTTC. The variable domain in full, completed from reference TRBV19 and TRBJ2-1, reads DGGITQSPKYLFRKEGQNVTLSCEQNLNHDAMYWYRQDPGQGLRLIYYSQIVNDFQKGDIAEGYSVSREKKESFPLTVTSAQKNPTAFYLCASAPAANNEQFFGPGTRLTVL.

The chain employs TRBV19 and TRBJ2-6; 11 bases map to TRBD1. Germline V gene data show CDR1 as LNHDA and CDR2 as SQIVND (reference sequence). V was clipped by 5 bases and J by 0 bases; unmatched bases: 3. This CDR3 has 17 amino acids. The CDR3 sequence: CASSWTGGGSGANVLTF. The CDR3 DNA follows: TGTGCCAGTAGTTGGACAGGGGGCGGCTCTGGGGCCAACGTCCTGACTTTC.

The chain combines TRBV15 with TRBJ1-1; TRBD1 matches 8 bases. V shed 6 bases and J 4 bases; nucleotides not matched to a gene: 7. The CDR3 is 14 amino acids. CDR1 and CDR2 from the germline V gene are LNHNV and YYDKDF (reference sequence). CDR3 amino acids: CATSVDRASTEAFF. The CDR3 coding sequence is TGTGCCACCAGTGTGGACAGGGCTAGCACTGAAGCTTTCTTT.

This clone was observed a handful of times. The CDR3 nucleotides read TGCGCCAGCCTCTCCCCCCAGAATACGCAGTATTTT. Translation gives CASLSPQNTQYF. The chain links TRBV10-2 to TRBJ2-3, with D unresolved. CDR3 size: 12 residues. V dropped 8 bases and J dropped 7 bases, with 13 bases sitting between them. The germline CDR1 and CDR2 sequences are WSHSY and SAAADI.

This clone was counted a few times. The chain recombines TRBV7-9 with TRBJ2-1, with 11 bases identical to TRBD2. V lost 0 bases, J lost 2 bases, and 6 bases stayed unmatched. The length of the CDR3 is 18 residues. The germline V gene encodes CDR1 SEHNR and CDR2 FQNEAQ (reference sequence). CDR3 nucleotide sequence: TGTGCCAGCAGCTTAGCGGGGACTAGCGGATACCCCTACAATGAGCAGTTCTTC. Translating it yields CASSLAGTSGYPYNEQFF.

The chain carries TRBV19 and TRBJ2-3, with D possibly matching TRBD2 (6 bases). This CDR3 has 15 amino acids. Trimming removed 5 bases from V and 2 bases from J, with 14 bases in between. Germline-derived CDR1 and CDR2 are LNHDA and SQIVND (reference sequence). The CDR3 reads CASSRLVPDTDTQYF. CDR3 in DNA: TGTGCCAGTAGTCGACTAGTCCCCGACACAGATACGCAGTATTTT.

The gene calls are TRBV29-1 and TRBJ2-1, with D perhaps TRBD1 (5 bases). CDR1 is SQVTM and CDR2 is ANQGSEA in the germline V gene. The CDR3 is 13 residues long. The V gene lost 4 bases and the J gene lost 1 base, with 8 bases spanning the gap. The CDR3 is CSVAGLSYNEQFF. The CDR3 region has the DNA TGCAGCGTTGCAGGGCTTTCCTACAATGAGCAGTTCTTC.

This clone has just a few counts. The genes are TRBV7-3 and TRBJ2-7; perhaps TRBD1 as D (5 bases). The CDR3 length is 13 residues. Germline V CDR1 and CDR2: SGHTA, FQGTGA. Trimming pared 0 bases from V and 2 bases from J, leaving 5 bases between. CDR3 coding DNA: TGTGCCAGCAGCTTAACAGGGGCCTACGAGCAGTACTTC. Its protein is CASSLTGAYEQYF.

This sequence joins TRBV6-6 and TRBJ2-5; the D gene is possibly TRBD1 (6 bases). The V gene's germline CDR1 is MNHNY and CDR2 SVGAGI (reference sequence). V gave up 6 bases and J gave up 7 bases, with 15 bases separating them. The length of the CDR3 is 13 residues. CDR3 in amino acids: CASSPGTLLTQYF. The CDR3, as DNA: TGTGCCAGCAGCCCCGGGACACTTTTGACCCAGTACTTC.